This T cell receptor beta chain was sequenced for a study of read filtering for tumor transcriptome and immune sequencing. The germline V gene encodes CDR1 SEHNR and CDR2 FQNEAQ (reference sequence). This CDR3 has 12 residues. With 6 bases removed from V and 5 bases from J, the gap between germline ends came to 8 bases. Molecular barcoded adaptors covering alpha/delta and beta/gamma chains were used on 400 to 450 ng RNA. TCRdb re-derived calls from the reads in MiXCR, one entry per CDR3 protein. The data hold about 130,000 distinct CDR3 sequences, with about 13% observed a single time. Concerning this clonotype: Since a much larger clone is just one base distant, this may be a read error.

This receptor was identified in a donor aged 40 or older with multiple myeloma. The sequencing sample was made of a population of CD138-negative cells sorted from bone marrow. The chain is built from TRBV7-9 and TRBJ1-5, with a tentative D call TRBD1 (6 bases). The chain's CDR3 is CASRSGDQPQHF. The DNA of the CDR3 is TGTGCCAGCAGATCAGGGGATCAGCCCCAGCATTTT.